This T cell receptor (beta chain) came from a study of cytomegalovirus exposure and HLA in healthy donors. Study-wide results and caveats: Three chains linked to CMV were shown in vitro to be specific for CMV antigens.

The V gene end was trimmed by 6 bases and the J gene end by 6 bases; junction bases not matched to a gene: 8. Germline-derived CDR1 and CDR2 are MNHNS and SASEGT. The CDR3 runs to 15 residues. PCR involved 60 Vbeta and 13 Jbeta primers. Here immunoSEQ multiplex PCR was the method, and the copy in TCRdb shows in-frame clones only, minus some. The sample includes some 20,000 clones. A note on this clone: Its target is unknown.

The sequenced sample was PBMCs. The receptor was derived from a man aged 55 to 70 in good health and CMV-seropositive. The chain combines TRBV6-1 with TRBJ2-1; TRBD2 matches 10 bases. Written as DNA, the CDR3 is TGTGCCAGCAGGGAACTAGCGGGGAGGACCAATGAGCAGTTCTTC. It encodes CASRELAGRTNEQFF.